Shown below are 21 T cell receptor beta chains from a single sample sequenced in a study of graft-versus-host responses after intestinal transplantation. The method was immunoSEQ multiplex PCR; TCRdb's version includes in-frame clones alone and lacks a portion of them. In the table there are approximately 19,000 clones, over 75% of which are singletons. The sequences come from PBMCs, collected approximately 370 days after transplant. The receptor set was obtained from a human patient who received an intestinal transplant, so some T cells may come from the graft donor.

This clone was seen just once. The V gene is TRBV28, the J gene TRBJ2-1, with 10 positions matching TRBD2. CDR1 and CDR2 (germline): MDHEN, SYDVKM. The CDR3 covers 15 residues. V was clipped by 7 bases and J by 1 base; unmatched bases: 4. The CDR3 nucleotides are TGTGCCAGCAACCTAGCGGGAGAGTCCTACAATGAGCAGTTCTTC. Its protein is CASNLAGESYNEQFF.

This chain uses TRBV4-2 with TRBJ2-7, with D uncertain. Germline lookup yields CDR1 LGHNA and CDR2 YNFKEQ. The CDR3 sequence is 13 residues long. The V gene lost 3 bases and the J gene lost 6 bases, with 12 bases spanning the gap. CDR3 DNA sequence: TGTGCCAGCAGCCAGAAACCGGTCTCCGAGCAGTACTTC. Translated, it gives CASSQKPVSEQYF.

As for this clone: The germline gene is not matched at one end of the junction; a read error may be the cause. The V and J genes are TRBV5-3 and TRBJ2-5, with 7 bases that match TRBD1. TRBV5-3 is identified as an open reading frame with a role that is uncertain. The CDR3 is 14 residues long. In DNA, the CDR3 is TGTGCCAGCAGCTTTTACAGGGGATGGGAGACCCAGTACTTC. It codes for CASSFYRGWETQYF.

The chain links TRBV2 to TRBJ2-4; TRBD2 might be the D (6 bases). CDR3 length: 13 residues. V was clipped by 3 bases and J by 7 bases, with 10 bases between them. Looked up from germline, CDR1 is SNHLY and CDR2 is FYNNEI. This CDR3 reads CASSEEGVNIQYF. CDR3 sequence (DNA): TGTGCCAGCAGTGAGGAGGGAGTGAACATTCAGTACTTC.

This chain joins TRBV2 and TRBJ1-1; D is unresolved. The CDR3 is 14 amino acids. The V gene lost 0 bases and the J gene lost 1 base, with 6 bases spanning the gap. The germline gives CDR1 SNHLY, CDR2 FYNNEI. The CDR3 spells CASSEAVGNTEAFF. CDR3 DNA sequence: TGTGCCAGCAGTGAAGCTGTAGGGAACACTGAAGCTTTCTTT.

The rearrangement joins TRBV29-1 to TRBJ1-1; D gene unclear. V lost 4 bases, J lost 3 bases, and 6 bases lay in between. Germline values: CDR1 SQVTM, CDR2 ANQGSEA. This CDR3 contains 11 residues. The CDR3 loop reads CSVVSDTEAFF. The CDR3 region has the DNA TGCAGCGTTGTCAGCGACACTGAAGCTTTCTTT.

The V call is TRBV6-5, the J call TRBJ1-4, with D perhaps TRBD1 (6 bases). CDR1 MNHEY and CDR2 SVGAGI come from the germline V gene. Trimming took 5 bases from V and 3 from J, leaving 13 bases between them. The CDR3 is 15 residues long. The DNA of the CDR3 is TGTGCCAGCAGTATCACACAGGGAGCTAATGAAAAACTGTTTTTT. Its protein product is CASSITQGANEKLFF.

This chain uses TRBV6-6 with TRBJ2-7; 7 bases map to TRBD1. The CDR3 spans 14 residues. CDR1 and CDR2 (germline): MNHNY, SVGAGI (reference sequence). The trim removed 0 bases at V and 3 bases at J, leaving 2 bases unmatched. DNA for the CDR3: TGTGCCAGCAGTTACTCGCAGGGGGTCTACGAGCAGTACTTC. As protein: CASSYSQGVYEQYF.

The rearrangement joins TRBV10-2 to TRBJ2-2, with TRBD1 matching over 8 bases. CDR1 and CDR2 from the germline V gene are WSHSY and SAAADI. The CDR3 totals 16 residues. The V and J ends lost 7 bases and 1 base, in that order; junction bases with no gene match: 8. CDR3 region: CASTEWGQENTGELFF. The CDR3 DNA is TGCGCCAGCACCGAGTGGGGACAGGAGAACACCGGGGAGCTGTTTTTT.

This clone was picked up one time. V gene TRBV5-1 combines with J gene TRBJ2-5; tentatively, D is TRBD2 (6 bases). Germline values: CDR1 SGHRS, CDR2 YFSETQ. V gave up 4 bases and J gave up 5 bases, with 24 bases separating them. This CDR3 has 17 residues. CDR3 DNA: TGCGCCAGCAGCGCCCCGCGGGGAGTGGTTAGGGTTGAGACCCAGTACTTC. Protein product: CASSAPRGVVRVETQYF.

The V call is TRBV28, the J call TRBJ2-7, with a possible D match to TRBD2 (6 bases). The CDR3 contains 15 residues. The germline gives CDR1 MDHEN, CDR2 SYDVKM. V dropped 6 bases and J dropped 2 bases, with 17 bases sitting between them. CDR3 sequence reads: CASSAWEEGTYEQYF. In nucleotides, the CDR3 is TGTGCCAGCAGCGCCTGGGAGGAAGGGACCTACGAGCAGTACTTC.

DNA of the CDR3: TGTGCCAGCAGTTTCGGGCCCGCGAACACTGAAGCTTTCTTT. Amino acid sequence: CASSFGPANTEAFF. The chain carries TRBV11-2 and TRBJ1-1, with unresolved D. Per the germline V gene, CDR1 is SGHAT and CDR2 is FQNNGV. This CDR3 spans 14 amino acids. Trimming removed 6 bases from V and 1 base from J, with 12 bases in between.

The chain recombines TRBV10-2 with TRBJ2-5; 8 bases align to TRBD2. Germline-derived CDR1 and CDR2 are WSHSY and SAAADI. Losses at the gene ends were 3 bases for V and 1 base for J; bases not matched to a gene: 4. There are 15 residues in the CDR3. The CDR3: CASSELAGSQETQYF. The CDR3 DNA reads as TGCGCCAGCAGTGAATTAGCGGGGAGCCAAGAGACCCAGTACTTC.

The chain carries TRBV6-4 and TRBJ2-3, with 9 bases lining up with TRBD2. CDR3 length equals 15 residues. Germline CDR1 and CDR2: MRHNA and SNTAGT. V lost 3 bases and J lost 2; bases outside the gene matches: 3. The CDR3 reads CASSELAGATDTQYF. The CDR3 coding sequence is TGTGCCAGCAGTGAATTAGCGGGGGCCACAGATACGCAGTATTTT.

The rearrangement links TRBV14 to TRBJ1-1; D is unresolved. V dropped 1 base and J dropped 7 bases, with 10 bases sitting between them. The CDR3 is 13 amino acids. Germline V gene sequence: CDR1 SGHDN, CDR2 FVKESK. This CDR3 is CASSQGKSLEAFF. CDR3 nucleotide sequence: TGTGCCAGCAGCCAAGGAAAGAGCCTTGAAGCTTTCTTT.

The V call is TRBV7-2, the J call TRBJ1-3; 9 positions agree with TRBD1. Looked up from germline, CDR1 is SGHTA and CDR2 is FQGNSA. V shed 4 bases and J 1 base; nucleotides not matched to a gene: 5. The CDR3 spans 16 residues. The CDR3 DNA follows: TGTGCCAGCAGCTCCCGGGACAGGGTGTCTGGAAACACCATATATTTT. Encoded protein: CASSSRDRVSGNTIYF.

CDR3 in amino acids: CASNPGPYEQYF. As DNA, the CDR3 is TGTGCCAGCAATCCCGGGCCCTACGAGCAGTACTTC. The V call is TRBV7-9, the J call TRBJ2-5; no firm D call. The DNA end favors TRBJ2-7, so the J call may be wrong. Looked up from germline, CDR1 is SEHNR and CDR2 is FQNEAQ (reference sequence). This CDR3 has 12 amino acids.

This clone appeared once. The V gene is TRBV5-1, the J gene TRBJ1-6; no firm D call. Germline CDR1 reads SGHRS; CDR2 reads YFSETQ. The CDR3 consists of 13 residues. Trimming removed 4 bases at V and 10 bases at J, with 12 bases between. The CDR3 reads CASSDNGGSPLHF. For the CDR3, the DNA is TGCGCCAGCAGCGATAATGGAGGGTCACCCCTCCACTTT.

V gene TRBV6-1 combines with J gene TRBJ1-4, with TRBD1 identical over 9 bases. CDR3 length: 15 residues. Germline CDR1 reads MNHNS; CDR2 reads SASEGT. Losses at the gene ends were 7 bases for V and 7 bases for J; bases not matched to a gene: 10. CDR3 DNA sequence: TGTGCCAGCACCCCTGCCGGGACAGGGAGTGAAAAACTGTTTTTT. It translates to CASTPAGTGSEKLFF.

The chain recombines TRBV29-1 with TRBJ1-4; D is uncertain. Germline-derived CDR1 and CDR2 are SQVTM and ANQGSEA. CDR3 size: 12 residues. The ends were cut back, 5 bases at V and 6 bases at J, with 10 bases in the middle. CDR3 sequence reads: CSVYAKDEKLFF. The CDR3 DNA reads TGCAGCGTTTACGCCAAGGATGAAAAACTGTTTTTT.

The V call is TRBV28, the J call TRBJ1-6, with TRBD1 identical over 7 bases. The CDR3 sequence is 13 residues long. V was pared by 6 bases and J by 11 bases, with 7 bases of the junction left unmatched. Germline lookup yields CDR1 MDHEN and CDR2 SYDVKM. The CDR3 region is CASSLTGVAPLHF. DNA for the CDR3: TGTGCCAGCAGCCTTACAGGGGTTGCACCCCTCCACTTT. Combining the CDR3 with reference TRBV28 and TRBJ1-6 gives the whole variable domain DVKVTQSSRYLVKRTGEKVFLECVQDMDHENMFWYRQDPGLGLRLIYFSYDVKMKEKGDIPEGYSVSREKKERFSLILESASTNQTSMYLCASSLTGVAPLHFGNGTRLTVT.